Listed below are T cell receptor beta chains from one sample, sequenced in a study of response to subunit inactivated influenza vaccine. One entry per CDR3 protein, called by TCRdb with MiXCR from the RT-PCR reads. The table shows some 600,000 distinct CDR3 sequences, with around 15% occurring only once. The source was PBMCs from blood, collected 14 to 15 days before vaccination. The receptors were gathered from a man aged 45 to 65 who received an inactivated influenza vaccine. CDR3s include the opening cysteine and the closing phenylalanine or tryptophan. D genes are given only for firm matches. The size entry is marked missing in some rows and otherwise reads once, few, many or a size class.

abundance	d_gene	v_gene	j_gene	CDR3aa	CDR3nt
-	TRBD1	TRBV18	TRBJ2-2	CASQGARGTGELFF	TGTGCCAGTCAGGGGGCGCGAGGCACCGGGGAGCTGTTTTTT
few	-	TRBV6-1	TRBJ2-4	CASRDTVAKNIQYF	TGTGCCAGCAGGGATACAGTAGCCAAAAACATTCAGTACTTC
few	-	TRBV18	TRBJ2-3	CASSRLAGGAGDTQYF	TGTGCCAGCTCACGACTAGCAGGGGGCGCAGGAGATACGCAGTATTTT
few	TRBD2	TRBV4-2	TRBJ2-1	CASSQESGGAWGYNEQFF	TGTGCCAGCAGCCAAGAAAGCGGGGGGGCCTGGGGTTACAATGAGCAGTTCTTC
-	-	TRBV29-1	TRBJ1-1	CSVEVRGVNTEAFF	TGCAGCGTTGAAGTTCGGGGGGTGAACACTGAAGCTTTCTTT
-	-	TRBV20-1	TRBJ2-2	CSARDRAGTNTGELFF	TGCAGTGCTAGAGACAGGGCAGGGACGAACACCGGGGAGCTGTTTTTT
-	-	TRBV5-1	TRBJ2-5	CASSLVAVQETQYF	TGCGCCAGCAGCTTGGTAGCGGTCCAAGAGACCCAGTACTTC
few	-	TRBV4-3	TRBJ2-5	CASSQDYPPRAYEQETQYF	TGCGCCAGCAGCCAAGACTATCCCCCCCGGGCGTATGAACAAGAGACCCAGTACTTC
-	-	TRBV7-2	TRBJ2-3	CASSLGARDTDTQYF	TGTGCCAGCAGCCTCGGGGCCCGAGACACAGATACGCAGTATTTT
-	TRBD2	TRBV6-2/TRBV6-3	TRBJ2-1	CASNQGGLAANEQFF	TGTGCCAGCAACCAAGGGGGACTAGCAGCCAATGAGCAGTTCTTC
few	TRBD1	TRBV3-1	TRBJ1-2	CASSQTGDGGYTF	TGTGCCAGCAGCCAAACAGGGGATGGCGGCTACACCTTC
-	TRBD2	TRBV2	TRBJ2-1	CASSYQTSGSLNEQFF	TGTGCCAGCAGTTATCAGACTAGCGGGAGTCTAAATGAGCAGTTCTTC
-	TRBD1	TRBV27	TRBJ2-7	CASSRRDRARTGSYEQYF	TGTGCCAGCAGTCGCCGGGACAGGGCACGGACTGGCTCCTACGAGCAGTACTTC
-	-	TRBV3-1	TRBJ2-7	CASSQGQITYEQYF	TGTGCCAGCAGCCAAGGTCAGATAACCTACGAGCAGTACTTC